The 2 T cell receptor beta chains given below trace back to one sample, sequenced in a study of vaccination and CD4 T cells after COVID-19. Treatment specified: roughly 10-day PBMC culture with coronavirus spike peptide pools or control peptides (ViraFEST assay). No antigens are known for them. The assay that was used to sequence DNA from cultured CD4+ T cells was the Oncomine TCR Beta short-read assay. MiXCR was run by TCRdb on the PCR reads, yielding one entry per CDR3 protein. The sample lists roughly 7,000 distinct CDR3 sequences, 25% occurring once. This specimen was CD4+ T cells from blood, cultured in vitro, taken after SARS-CoV-2 vaccination. These TCRs come from a human donor who had recovered from COVID-19.

This clonotype is labeled as large. V is TRBV20-1 and J is TRBJ1-5, with TRBD1 as a possible D gene (5 bases). The length of the CDR3 is 13 residues. V gave up 6 bases and J gave up 7 bases, with 16 bases separating them. The V gene's germline CDR1 is DFQATT and CDR2 SNEGSKA (reference sequence). CDR3 DNA: TGCAGTGCCCCAGGGCGGGACCGCCAGCCCCAGCATTTT. Residues: CSAPGRDRQPQHF.

This chain joins TRBV24-1 and TRBJ2-1, with 10 bases matching TRBD2. The CDR3 is made up of 16 amino acids. Germline V gives CDR1 KGHDR, CDR2 SFDVKD. Trimming at V came to 2 bases and at J to 6 bases, leaving 6 bases not matched to a gene. CDR3 residues: CATSDSAGGPRNEQFF. CDR3 bases: TGTGCCACCAGTGATTCAGCGGGGGGGCCCCGCAATGAGCAGTTCTTC.